These T cell receptor beta chains were read from a single sample in a study of cytomegalovirus exposure and HLA in healthy donors. Generated by immunoSEQ multiplex PCR, the TCRdb table keeps only in-frame clones and is missing some. The sample shows 110,000 to 150,000 clones, around three quarters of them seen only once. The source material was PBMCs. These receptors were obtained from a woman in her forties in good health and CMV-seronegative. The conserved cysteine and the conserved F or W are not part of the CDR3 here. D genes are given only for firm matches.

TRBV30	TRBD1	TRBJ2-7	AWSSLKNQGEEQY
TRBV19	TRBD1	TRBJ1-2	ASSRDRGIYGYT
TRBV18	TRBD2	TRBJ2-1	ASSPPGGSSYNEQF
TRBV11-3	NA	TRBJ2-1	ASSLDQGGSSSYNEQF
TRBV28	NA	TRBJ1-3	ASKVEGSGNTIY
TRBV28	TRBD1	TRBJ2-7	ASSLTGGSHEQY
TRBV7-9	NA	TRBJ2-7	SSSPDSYEQY
TRBV29-1	NA	TRBJ1-1	TGSHTLNTEAF
TRBV28	NA	TRBJ1-2	ASIGMPLNYGYT
TRBV9	TRBD2	TRBJ2-1	ASSVGGTSGHNEQF
TRBV27	TRBD1	TRBJ1-2	ASSGPGQGAYGYT
TRBV6-6	NA	TRBJ1-5	ASSSPGSNQPQH
TRBV11-3	NA	TRBJ1-4	ASSFTAYHEKLF
TRBV5-4	NA	TRBJ2-3	ASSLAGGASTDTQY
TRBV11-3	NA	TRBJ1-1	ASSLGGGVGRTEAF
TRBV7-9	TRBD1	TRBJ1-1	ASSSGTAHTEAF
TRBV29-1	NA	TRBJ2-2	SVEATRTVPGELF
TRBV5-1	TRBD1	TRBJ1-5	ASSLWTGSSGPQH
TRBV6-1	TRBD2	TRBJ2-7	ASSQRGTTYEQY
TRBV30	NA	TRBJ1-3	AWSLGGDGNTIY
TRBV2	NA	TRBJ2-5	ASSEGGEETQY
TRBV11-2	TRBD2	TRBJ2-1	ASSLGGAGGHNEQF
TRBV5-1	TRBD1	TRBJ2-2	ASTPRTGITGELF
TRBV9	TRBD1	TRBJ1-2	ASSSYRDSYGYT
TRBV30	NA	TRBJ2-7	ASTLKSSYEQY
TRBV6-1	NA	TRBJ2-2	ASSELGRGGNTGELF
TRBV7-9	TRBD1	TRBJ1-2	SSSLDPGQGANYGYT
TRBV27	TRBD1	TRBJ1-6	ASSAGTAYNSPLH